This passage covers 30 T cell receptor beta chains from one sample sequenced in a study of T cell repertoires in cytomegalovirus infection. MiXCR was run by TCRdb on the reads, yielding one entry per CDR3 protein. The data show some 940,000 distinct CDR3 sequences, roughly 30% seen once. The antigens for these receptors are not known. This material consisted of cultured CD8+ T cells from PBMCs, taken from culture after CMV antigen stimulation. Receptors originate from a human donor in good health (CMV status not recorded). Some clones in this sample may be carry-over from other donors' samples.

The rearrangement uses TRBV24-1 and TRBJ2-5; D ambiguous. V gave up 5 bases and J gave up 0 bases, with 12 bases separating them. The CDR3 is 15 amino acids. Germline V gene data show CDR1 as KGHDR and CDR2 as SFDVKD. CDR3 loop: CATSGVLCYQETQYF. The CDR3 bases are TGTGCCACCAGTGGAGTACTATGTTACCAAGAGACCCAGTACTTC.

V and J are TRBV19 and TRBJ1-2; D remains ambiguous. CDR3 length: 11 amino acids. Trimming left V 7 bases short and J 9 bases short, with 12 bases between. Germline CDR1 and CDR2: LNHDA and SQIVND (reference sequence). CDR3 amino acids: CASTVSGSYTF. The CDR3 DNA sequence: TGTGCCAGTACGGTTTCTGGCAGCTACACCTTC.

This clonotype showed up many times. V is TRBV19 and J is TRBJ2-3; possibly TRBD2 for D (6 bases). This CDR3 has 18 residues. The V and J ends lost 2 bases and 2 bases respectively, with 20 bases between them. Per germline, CDR1 LNHDA and CDR2 SQIVND (reference sequence). The CDR3 spells CASSIRLLGGPSTDTQYF. The CDR3 bases are TGTGCCAGTAGTATAAGACTCCTGGGAGGACCTTCCACAGATACGCAGTATTTT.

The chain recombines TRBV27 with TRBJ1-4, with 8 bases lining up with TRBD1. The CDR3 contains 16 residues. Losses at the gene ends were 6 bases for V and 8 bases for J; bases not matched to a gene: 14. Germline CDR1 is MNHEY and CDR2 is SMNVEV (reference sequence). The DNA for the CDR3 is TGTGCCAGCAGGGACGACAGGGGTAAAGGGAGCGAAAAACTGTTTTTT. It encodes CASRDDRGKGSEKLFF.

This clonotype was seen at least ten times. V is TRBV6-1 and J is TRBJ1-4, with D possibly being TRBD1 (5 bases). The CDR3 totals 15 residues. Trimming shortened V by 8 bases and J by 4 bases, and 17 bases separated the two germline ends. Looked up from germline, CDR1 is MNHNS and CDR2 is SASEGT. In DNA, the CDR3 is TGTGCCAGCGGTAACCCGGGACGGCGTAATGAAAAACTGTTTTTT. It yields the protein CASGNPGRRNEKLFF.

This chain joins TRBV19 and TRBJ2-3; no reliable D call. Trimming cost V 0 bases and J 4 bases, with 11 bases left between them. This CDR3 contains 15 residues. Looked up from germline, CDR1 is LNHDA and CDR2 is SQIVND (reference sequence). CDR3 loop: CASSIEGKGSDTQYF. The CDR3 bases are TGTGCCAGTAGTATAGAAGGAAAGGGCTCAGATACGCAGTATTTT.

Of note for this clonotype: A read error may be the cause here, since a much bigger clone is one base away. The CDR3 sequence is CASSYSVPSNQPQHF. CDR3 coding DNA: TGTGCCAGCAGTTACTCGGTACCAAGCAATCAGCCCCAGCATTTT. The chain uses TRBV6-6 and TRBJ1-5, with no clear D. V gave up 0 bases and J gave up 1 base, with 7 bases separating them. Germline V CDR1 and CDR2: MNHNY, SVGAGI (reference sequence). The CDR3 is 15 amino acids.

This clonotype was seen more than once but under ten times. This rearrangement joins TRBV9 to TRBJ1-6; TRBD1 matches 8 bases. The CDR3 extends over 12 amino acids. Germline V gene sequence: CDR1 SGDLS, CDR2 YYNGEE. V shed 5 bases, J shed 8 bases, and the junction held 0 bases outside the gene matches. CDR3 sequence (DNA): TGTGCCAGCAGGGACAGGGATTCACCCCTCCACTTT. Its protein product is CASRDRDSPLHF.

V usage is TRBV7-8 and J usage is TRBJ1-4; tentative D call: TRBD1 (6 bases). CDR1 and CDR2 from the germline V gene are SGHVS and FQNEAQ. V was clipped by 5 bases and J by 0 bases, with 10 bases between them. The CDR3 sequence is 15 residues long. CDR3 residues: CASSGQTATNEKLFF. The CDR3 nucleotides are TGTGCCAGCAGCGGACAGACGGCAACTAATGAAAAACTGTTTTTT. The variable domain in full, completed from reference TRBV7-8 and TRBJ1-4, reads GAGVSQSPRYKVAKRGQDVALRCDPISGHVSLFWYQQALGQGPEFLTYFQNEAQLDKSGLPSDRFFAERPEGSVSTLKIQRTQQEDSAVYLCASSGQTATNEKLFFGSGTQLSVL.

The genes are TRBV20-1 and TRBJ2-7; no firm D call. The germline CDR1 and CDR2 sequences are DFQATT and SNEGSKA (reference sequence). The V end was cut by 0 bases, the J end by 1 base, with 7 bases between. CDR3 length: 13 amino acids. The CDR3 nucleotides are TGCAGTGCTAGAGATATGCAGTCCTACGAGCAGTACGTC. Translating it yields CSARDMQSYEQYV.

V and J are TRBV9 and TRBJ2-2, with TRBD1 identical over 8 bases. The CDR3 sequence is 15 residues long. Germline loops: CDR1 SGDLS, CDR2 YYNGEE. The J segment lost 5 bases and the V segment lost 2 bases, leaving 5 bases of the junction unmatched. This CDR3 reads CASSVRDRRTGELFF. The CDR3 DNA is TGTGCCAGCAGCGTCCGGGACAGGAGGACCGGGGAGCTGTTTTTT. The whole variable domain, filled in from reference TRBV9 and TRBJ2-2, reads DSGVTQTPKHLITATGQRVTLRCSPRSGDLSVYWYQQSLDQGLQFLIQYYNGEERAKGNILERFSAQQFPDLHSELNLSSLELGDSALYFCASSVRDRRTGELFFGEGSRLTVL.

This clonotype was seen at least ten times. The chain links TRBV2 to TRBJ2-3; 9 nucleotides match TRBD2. V shed 6 bases and J 4 bases; nucleotides not matched to a gene: 14. The CDR3 has 17 amino acids. Germline assignment: CDR1 SNHLY and CDR2 FYNNEI. The CDR3 coding sequence is TGTGCCAGCAGCCCCGGCGGGGGGGCCTTTGGCTCAGATACGCAGTATTTT. Its protein product is CASSPGGGAFGSDTQYF. The entire variable domain, with the rest obtained from reference TRBV2 and TRBJ2-3, is as follows: EPEVTQTPSHQVTQMGQEVILRCVPISNHLYFYWYRQILGQKVEFLVSFYNNEISEKSEIFDDQFSVERPDGSNFTLKIRSTKLEDSAMYFCASSPGGGAFGSDTQYFGPGTRLTVL.

The CDR3 is CASSLTTTGDEQYF. The CDR3 DNA reads TGTGCCAGCAGTCTCACGACGACAGGGGACGAGCAGTACTTC. The rearrangement uses TRBV27 and TRBJ2-7, with TRBD1 matching over 8 bases. V shed 5 bases, J shed 5 bases, and the junction held 8 bases outside the gene matches. Germline loops: CDR1 MNHEY, CDR2 SMNVEV (reference sequence). The CDR3 is 14 residues long.

As concerns this clonotype: This sequence may be a read error, since a much larger clone differs from it by one base. The chain recombines TRBV7-2 with TRBJ2-3; TRBD1 or TRBD2 may be the D gene (6 bases each). V dropped 5 bases and J dropped 5 bases, with 20 bases sitting between them. In germline, CDR1 is SGHTA, CDR2 FQGNSA. The CDR3 has 16 amino acids. CDR3 region: CASSPPGARGIDTQYF. CDR3 sequence (DNA): TGTGCCAGCAGCCCGCCGGGGGCGCGAGGCATAGATACGCAGTATTTT.

This chain joins TRBV4-3 and TRBJ1-2; D possibly corresponds to TRBD1 (5 bases). Germline CDR1 reads LGHNA; CDR2 reads YSLEER. The CDR3 runs to 16 residues. Trimming left V 2 bases short and J 4 bases short, with 17 bases between. The CDR3 nucleotides read TGCGCCAGCAGCCAAAAAAAAGAGGGGATTACCTATGGCTACACCTTC. This encodes CASSQKKEGITYGYTF.

The chain couples TRBV6-5 to TRBJ1-2; TRBD1 aligns across 8 bases. Germline V gene lookup returns CDR1 MNHEY and CDR2 SVGAGI. This CDR3 has 15 residues. The V gene end was trimmed by 6 bases and the J gene end by 1 base; junction bases not matched to a gene: 7. The CDR3, as DNA: TGTGCCAGCAGCCACTTACAGGGGGTTAACTATGGCTACACCTTC. Encoded protein: CASSHLQGVNYGYTF.

The chain uses TRBV20-1 and TRBJ1-2; D is unclear. Trimming removed 6 bases from V and 6 bases from J, with 14 bases in between. Per germline, CDR1 DFQATT and CDR2 SNEGSKA (reference sequence). This CDR3 has 12 residues. The CDR3 DNA reads TGCAGTGCCCCAACCGAGACGCATGGCTACACCTTC. Amino acids: CSAPTETHGYTF.

In its sample, this clonotype was seen many times. This sequence joins TRBV7-8 and TRBJ1-1; no clear D gene. Germline CDR1 and CDR2: SGHVS and FQNEAQ. The CDR3 totals 15 residues. Trimming removed 5 bases from V and 3 bases from J, with 16 bases in between. The CDR3 DNA reads as TGTGCCAGCAGCCCAGGTGAGGTTTGGGACACTGAAGCTTTCTTT. Protein: CASSPGEVWDTEAFF.

The chain is built from TRBV4-1 and TRBJ1-1; unclear D gene. Germline lookup yields CDR1 MGHRA and CDR2 YSYEKL. Trimming took off 0 bases at V and 1 base at J, with 15 bases between the two ends. The CDR3 has 17 amino acids. CDR3 sequence (DNA): TGCGCCAGCAGCCAAGAAGGACCGCAAAACTCGAACACTGAAGCTTTCTTT. This encodes CASSQEGPQNSNTEAFF.

This clonotype occurred a few times. The rearrangement uses TRBV12-3 or TRBV12-4 and TRBJ1-5, with 9 bases aligning to TRBD1. After removal of 6 bases from V and 3 bases from J, the junction contained 3 bases not matched to a gene. The CDR3 consists of 14 residues. The CDR3 here is CASRGQGFNQPQHF. The CDR3 DNA is TGTGCCAGCAGGGGACAGGGTTTCAATCAGCCCCAGCATTTT.

The V call is TRBV5-1, the J call TRBJ2-2, with D hard to call. Germline assignment: CDR1 SGHRS and CDR2 YFSETQ. Trimming pared 3 bases from V and 1 base from J, leaving 19 bases between. The CDR3 contains 18 residues. The chain's CDR3 is CASSWPKGKGVNTGELFF. CDR3 coding DNA: TGCGCCAGCAGCTGGCCGAAAGGGAAAGGAGTGAACACCGGGGAGCTGTTTTTT.

This clonotype was detected a few times. The J gene is TRBJ2-3, the V gene TRBV7-6; D is uncertain. CDR3 length: 15 residues. Trimming removed 5 bases at V and 2 bases at J, with 14 bases between. Germline CDR1 and CDR2: SGHVS and FNYEAQ. The CDR3 loop is CASSPLGNPTDTQYF. The DNA for the CDR3 is TGTGCCAGCAGCCCACTGGGGAACCCCACAGATACGCAGTATTTT.

This chain uses TRBV5-6 with TRBJ2-4; 7 positions agree with TRBD2. The V segment lost 4 bases and the J segment 1 base; nucleotides outside the gene matches: 8. Germline CDR1 reads SGHDT; CDR2 reads YYEEEE. The length of the CDR3 is 16 residues. The CDR3 region has the DNA TGTGCCAGCAGCCCCGGACTAGTGGTGGCCAAAAACATTCAGTACTTC. Translated: CASSPGLVVAKNIQYF.

The rearrangement links TRBV5-1 to TRBJ1-1; D gene uncertain. CDR3 size: 15 residues. V lost 2 bases and J 1 base, leaving 12 bases between the germline ends. Germline V lookup: CDR1 SGHRS, CDR2 YFSETQ. CDR3 residues: CASSLSEEGNTEAFF. In nucleotides, the CDR3 is TGCGCCAGCAGCTTATCGGAAGAGGGGAACACTGAAGCTTTCTTT.

The V and J genes are TRBV20-1 and TRBJ2-7; D is unresolved. Germline values: CDR1 DFQATT, CDR2 SNEGSKA (reference sequence). The CDR3 sequence is 12 residues long. Between the trimmed V and J ends, which lost 6 bases and 2 bases, there was a span of 11 bases. CDR3 DNA sequence: TGCAGTGCCAGCACGGTTACCTACGAGCAGTACTTC. This codes for CSASTVTYEQYF.

A remark on this clonotype: One end of the junction does not line up with germline, which may come from a read error. V usage is TRBV7-6 and J usage is TRBJ2-1, with D unresolved. CDR3 length equals 15 residues. Germline V CDR1 and CDR2: SGHVS, FNYEAQ. The CDR3: CVSRQQWDSYNEQFF. CDR3 nucleotides: TGTGTCAGCAGACAACAATGGGACTCCTACAATGAGCAGTTCTTC.

CDR3 in DNA: TGTGCCAGCAGCCAAGATAGTCCAGCCACAACTAATGAAAAACTGTTTTTT. It encodes CASSQDSPATTNEKLFF. The V and J genes are TRBV4-2 and TRBJ1-4; D unclear. Germline CDR1 and CDR2: LGHNA and YNFKEQ. There are 17 residues in the CDR3. Trimming left V 0 bases short and J 0 bases short, with 11 bases between.

This clonotype was observed a handful of times. The chain links TRBV7-2 to TRBJ1-5, with a possible D match to TRBD1 (6 bases). CDR3 length: 13 residues. Germline V CDR1 and CDR2: SGHTA, FQGNSA. Trimming took 5 bases from V and 5 from J, leaving 10 bases between them. CDR3 DNA sequence: TGTGCCAGCAGCCTCAACAGGGATCAGCCCCAGCATTTT. This gives the protein CASSLNRDQPQHF.

This clonotype has just a few counts. The chain combines TRBV10-3 with TRBJ1-2; 7 nucleotides line up with TRBD1. The CDR3 extends over 14 amino acids. Germline V gives CDR1 ENHRY, CDR2 SYGVKD. V shed 4 bases and J 4 bases; nucleotides not matched to a gene: 6. CDR3 loop: CAISVPGQRYGYTF. For the CDR3, the DNA is TGTGCCATCAGTGTGCCGGGACAGCGCTATGGCTACACCTTC.

The chain links TRBV29-1 to TRBJ1-1; D remains unclear. The germline V gene has CDR1 SQVTM and CDR2 ANQGSEA. Trimming left V 7 bases short and J 8 bases short, with 11 bases between. This CDR3 is built from 10 residues. DNA of the CDR3: TGCAGCGACGGCGTCAGCGAAGCTTTCTTT. Translated: CSDGVSEAFF.